This is a list of T cell receptor beta chains from one sample in a study of cytomegalovirus exposure and HLA in healthy donors. Sequencing used immunoSEQ multiplex PCR; TCRdb keeps in-frame clones, though not all of them. Of about 240,000 clones listed, around 86% are singletons. Source material: PBMCs. The receptors were gathered from a woman in her twenties or thirties in good health and CMV-seropositive. CDR3s include the opening cysteine and the closing phenylalanine or tryptophan. A D gene is named only where the DNA matches it firmly. Some rows mark clone size as missing; the rest say once, few, many or name a class of expanded clone.

>NA|NA|TRBJ2-3|TRBV5-1
CASSLGGVVDTQYF
TGCGCCAGCAGCTTGGGGGGCGTCGTAGATACGCAGTATTTT
>NA|TRBD1|TRBJ1-2|TRBV29-1
CSVLPGQDFGYTF
TGCAGCGTGTTACCGGGACAGGATTTTGGCTACACCTTC
>NA|TRBD2|TRBJ2-1|TRBV5-1
CASSLATSVNNEQFF
TGCGCCAGCAGCTTGGCCACTAGCGTTAACAATGAGCAGTTCTTC
>NA|TRBD2|TRBJ2-1|TRBV5-1
CASSSRPAGGEVEQFF
TGCGCCAGCAGCTCCCGTCCGGCGGGAGGGGAGGTTGAGCAGTTCTTC
>NA|NA|TRBJ1-1|TRBV6-1
CASRGRSNTEAFF
TGTGCCAGCAGGGGCAGATCGAACACTGAAGCTTTCTTT
>NA|NA|TRBJ2-4|TRBV6-1
CASSPPGVPKNIQYF
TGTGCCAGCAGCCCTCCAGGTGTCCCCAAAAACATTCAGTACTTC
>NA|NA|TRBJ2-5|TRBV5-6
CASSLKYGQGETQYF
TGTGCCAGCAGCCTAAAGTATGGCCAGGGGGAGACCCAGTACTTC
>NA|TRBD2|TRBJ2-5|TRBV10-2
CASRVGLAGVETQYF
TGCGCCAGCAGAGTGGGACTAGCGGGAGTGGAGACCCAGTACTTC
>once|TRBD2|TRBJ2-1|TRBV6-5
CASSPLAGGRNEQFF
TGTGCCAGCAGTCCGCTAGCGGGAGGGAGGAATGAGCAGTTCTTC
>NA|NA|TRBJ2-7|TRBV7-8
CASSLARGYSYEQYF
TGTGCCAGCAGCTTAGCGAGGGGGTACTCCTACGAGCAGTACTTC
>once|NA|TRBJ2-2|TRBV7-9
CASSLLASGTGELFF
TGTGCCAGCAGCTTACTAGCGAGTGGGACCGGGGAGCTGTTTTTT
>once|TRBD2|TRBJ2-2|TRBV28
CASSLLAGVGTGELFF
TGTGCCAGCAGTTTATTAGCGGGAGTTGGAACCGGGGAGCTGTTTTTT
>NA|NA|TRBJ1-5|TRBV19
CASNARGNRLHSNQPQHF
TGTGCCAGTAATGCGCGGGGCAACCGACTACATAGCAATCAGCCCCAGCATTTT
>NA|TRBD1|TRBJ1-1|TRBV6-5
CASSGRQGSTEAFF
TGTGCCAGCAGTGGTCGACAGGGGAGCACTGAAGCTTTCTTT
>NA|NA|TRBJ2-5|TRBV6-1
CASSDRRGSETQYF
TGTGCCAGCAGTGATCGTCGAGGGAGCGAGACCCAGTACTTC
>NA|NA|TRBJ2-7|TRBV5-1
CASSLDTEQYF
TGCGCCAGCAGCCTTGACACTGAGCAGTACTTC
>NA|NA|TRBJ2-5|TRBV6-6
CASYRDQETQYF
TGTGCCAGCTACCGGGACCAAGAGACCCAGTACTTC
>NA|TRBD2|TRBJ2-1|TRBV6-5
CASSRTSGYNEQFF
TGTGCCAGCAGCCGGACTAGCGGATACAATGAGCAGTTCTTC
>NA|NA|TRBJ2-5|TRBV4-2
CASSQDGGETQYF
TGTGCCAGCAGCCAAGATGGGGGGGAGACCCAGTACTTC
>NA|NA|TRBJ1-4|TRBV5-1
CASKPGGAANEKLFF
TGCGCCAGCAAACCGGGCGGGGCAGCTAATGAAAAACTGTTTTTT
>NA|NA|TRBJ2-3|TRBV28
CASSLSTYTDTQYF
TGTGCCAGCAGTTTAAGCACCTACACAGATACGCAGTATTTT
>NA|NA|TRBJ2-7|TRBV6-1
CASTPSRVDAYEQYF
TGTGCCAGCACCCCAAGCAGGGTTGACGCTTACGAGCAGTACTTC
>few|TRBD1|TRBJ1-2|TRBV5-1
CASSLGTGSANYGYTF
TGCGCCAGCAGCTTGGGGACAGGGTCTGCTAACTATGGCTACACCTTC
>NA|NA|TRBJ1-5|TRBV4-1
CASSQDQGSNQPQHF
TGCGCCAGCAGCCAAGACCAGGGATCCAATCAGCCCCAGCATTTT
>NA|NA|TRBJ2-5|TRBV11-2
CASSSYRETQYF
TGTGCCAGCAGCTCCTACAGGGAGACCCAGTACTTC
>NA|TRBD2|TRBJ2-1|TRBV28
CASSGLANVREQFF
TGTGCCAGCAGTGGACTAGCGAACGTTCGGGAGCAGTTCTTC
>few|TRBD2|TRBJ2-3|TRBV2
CASSVTSGSDTQYF
TGTGCCAGCAGTGTGACTAGCGGGTCCGATACGCAGTATTTT
>NA|NA|TRBJ2-7|TRBV5-6
CASSLDTNYEQYF
TGTGCCAGCAGCTTGGACACCAACTACGAGCAGTACTTC
>NA|NA|TRBJ2-3|TRBV19
CASSRRGAGTSTDTQYF
TGTGCCAGTAGCCGCCGGGGAGCGGGTACTAGCACAGATACGCAGTATTTT
>NA|TRBD1|TRBJ2-6|TRBV28
CASRGQDNSGANVLTF
TGTGCCAGCAGGGGACAGGACAACTCTGGGGCCAACGTCCTGACTTTC
>NA|TRBD1|TRBJ2-5|TRBV5-1
CASSLRAGGLQETQYF
TGCGCCAGCAGCTTGAGGGCAGGGGGCCTACAAGAGACCCAGTACTTC
>NA|NA|TRBJ1-4|TRBV30
CAWSLKGRANEKLFF
TGTGCCTGGAGTTTAAAGGGGAGGGCTAATGAAAAACTGTTTTTT
>NA|TRBD2|TRBJ2-5|TRBV5-1
CASSGDSGRARETQYF
TGCGCCAGCAGCGGTGATAGCGGGAGGGCCCGAGAGACCCAGTACTTC
>once|NA|TRBJ2-7|TRBV27
CASSFSGASYEQYF
TGTGCCAGCAGTTTCTCAGGGGCCTCCTACGAGCAGTACTTC
>few|NA|TRBJ1-2|TRBV10-3
CAISARDNYGYTF
TGTGCCATCAGTGCCCGCGATAACTATGGCTACACCTTC
>NA|NA|TRBJ1-1|TRBV2
CASRDQGTNTEAFF
TGTGCCAGCAGGGATCAGGGGACGAACACTGAAGCTTTCTTT
>once|TRBD2|TRBJ2-7|TRBV7-2
CASSLKVSGTHEQYF
TGTGCCAGCAGCTTAAAGGTTAGCGGGACCCACGAGCAGTACTTC
>NA|TRBD1|TRBJ2-6|TRBV28
CASSRGGAGANVLTF
TGTGCCAGCAGTCGAGGGGGCGCTGGGGCCAACGTCCTGACTTTC
>NA|NA|TRBJ2-7|TRBV4-1
CASSRQGGDEQYF
TGCGCCAGCAGCCGCCAGGGAGGTGACGAGCAGTACTTC
>NA|NA|TRBJ2-7|TRBV20-1
CSATHYEQYF
TGCAGTGCAACACACTACGAGCAGTACTTC
>NA|TRBD2|TRBJ2-2|TRBV5-4
CASSSGTSITGELFF
TGTGCCAGCAGCTCCGGGACTAGTATTACCGGGGAGCTGTTTTTT
>NA|TRBD2|TRBJ2-7|TRBV2
CASTSGSSYEQYF
TGTGCCAGTACTAGCGGGAGCTCCTACGAGCAGTACTTC
>NA|NA|TRBJ2-5|TRBV18
CASSPQNQQETQYF
TGTGCCAGCTCACCCCAGAACCAACAAGAGACCCAGTACTTC
>few|NA|TRBJ1-1|TRBV2
CASSQGTEAFF
TGTGCCAGCAGTCAGGGTACTGAAGCTTTCTTT
>NA|NA|TRBJ1-2|TRBV30
CAWKLGGYTF
TGTGCCTGGAAGCTTGGTGGCTACACCTTC
>NA|NA|TRBJ1-1|TRBV28
CASSYRTALLNTEAFF
TGTGCCAGCAGTTACCGGACAGCGCTGCTGAACACTGAAGCTTTCTTT
>few|NA|TRBJ2-7|TRBV2
CASYQGNEQYF
TGTGCCAGCTACCAGGGCAACGAGCAGTACTTC
>once|NA|TRBJ1-2|TRBV28
CAILTRRGDGYTF
TGTGCCATCCTGACTCGAAGGGGCGACGGCTACACCTTC
>NA|TRBD1|TRBJ2-7|TRBV7-8
CASSIPGQGAWEQYF
TGTGCCAGCAGCATCCCGGGACAGGGGGCTTGGGAGCAGTACTTC
>NA|NA|TRBJ2-1|TRBV10-3
CAISESASSTYNEQFF
TGTGCCATCAGTGAGTCGGCTAGCAGCACCTACAATGAGCAGTTCTTC
>NA|TRBD2|TRBJ2-7|TRBV10-3
CATTSGSYEQYF
TGTGCCACTACTAGCGGGAGCTACGAGCAGTACTTC
>NA|NA|TRBJ2-2|TRBV10-2
CASSVPGRQTGELFF
TGCGCCAGCAGTGTCCCAGGGAGGCAGACCGGGGAGCTGTTTTTT